This T cell receptor beta chain was sequenced for a study of memory CD4+ T cells and cytomegalovirus serostatus (dated by TCRdb to about 2019). General notes on the study: The cohort comprised about 33 healthy Belgian adults, 9 CMV seropositive and roughly 24 CMV seronegative. To replicate a published TCR-based CMV serostatus classifier, the researchers sequenced the CD4+ memory TCRbeta repertoires of a Belgian cohort whose cytomegalovirus serostatus was known. The research as a whole found: On the Belgian cohort, the classifier built on the original framework reached a median bootstrapped AUC of around 0.95, with a 95% CI of 0.76-1.00. For CMV serostatus prediction, a median bootstrapped AUC of about 0.96 was reached with the original framework, and a median bootstrapped AUC of approximately 0.89 was reached with a US-trained random forest. Only CD4+CD45RO+ memory cells were sequenced, unlike the original study, which covered naive and memory CD4+ and CD8+ populations. Of 170 or so previously reported CMV-associated TCRbeta sequences, 55 to 75 appeared in the CD4+ memory repertoires, each in one to five individuals. Results were interpreted as suggesting that the CMV-associated TCR signature is largely present in the CD4+ memory repertoire.

Single viable CD3+CD4+CD8-CD45RO+ cells were sorted as memory CD4+ T cells on a FACSAria II. To determine CMV serostatus, a Roche Elecsys assay was used that detects serum IgG against CMV pp150, pp28, p38 and p52. After the samples were thawed, total CD4+ T cells were enriched through positive selection using CD4 magnetic microbeads. The samples came from a different study that was designed specifically to examine the CD4+ T cell memory repertoire. Peripheral blood mononuclear cells were isolated and cryopreserved following standard operating procedures; serum was stored at -80 °C. The staining relied on CD3-PerCP (BW264/56), CD4-APC (RPA-T4), CD45RO-PE (UCHT1) and CD8-Pacific Orange (3B5) antibodies, and Sytox blue was used to exclude non-viable cells. Comment on this clone: The specificity of this receptor is unknown. No base-level quality is on record; no much larger clone is a single base apart.

Per the germline V gene (reference sequence), GTSNPN is the CDR1 and SVGIG is the CDR2. Spanning cysteine to phenylalanine, the CDR3 consists of 13 amino acids. Just CDR3 DNA is preserved here, 39 bases in frame from base 1. Genomic DNA was extracted from sorted cells with the Quick-DNA Microprep Kit. TCRbeta DNA was amplified with the immunoSEQ hsTCRbeta kit following the manufacturer's protocol. An Illumina MiSeq instrument was used to sequence the TCRbeta libraries. The authors' analysis ran thus. Removing out-of-frame sequences left about 2,300,000 distinct TCRbeta sequences, an average of around 67,000 per individual. Two values were used to score each individual: the count of 164 previously reported CMV-associated TCRbeta sequences and the total count of productive distinct TCRbeta sequences. A beta-binomial model was reimplemented in Python, and scikit-learn random forests with default parameters were trained on US cohort data. Classifier performance on the Belgian cohort was summarized as median AUC with percentile confidence intervals calculated over 10,000 bootstrap iterations. Held by TCRdb, this immuneACCESS table contains in-frame sequences only and omits some clones. Under half of the omission traces to an unresolved V gene where checked; the cause of the rest is unknown. Clonal size and the V and J genes are those of that table, whereas D and trimming came from the DNA. This sample is represented by 40,000 to 55,000 clones; 60% to 85% of them were singletons. The ten largest clonotypes hold roughly 1.4% of the sample.

The chain links TRBV30 with TRBJ2-7; 6 matching bases give a weak D call of TRBD2. The TCR originated in an adult in good health and CMV-seropositive. Sequenced sample: memory CD4+ T cells from blood. For the CDR3, the sequence is CACSRGESYEQYF. The nucleotide sequence reads as follows: TGTGCTTGCTCTCGCGGGGAGTCCTACGAGCAGTACTTC.